A single sample is the source of the 9 T cell receptor beta chains below, sequenced in a study of blood T cell repertoires in COVID-19. The protocol was immunoSEQ multiplex PCR, while the TCRdb copy is restricted to in-frame clones and leaves out a portion. There are some 300,000 clones in the sample; more than 75% occur only once, and under 2.5% lies in the top ten. Sample: PBMCs or T cells enriched from blood (not recorded which). Receptors were obtained from a woman between 55 and 75 years old in a cohort exposed to, infected with or recovered from COVID-19 (not recorded which).

A word on this clone: The identical CDR3 is also encoded by other nucleotide sequences in the sample. The chain has TRBV13 and TRBJ2-7; D is unresolved. The germline CDR1 and CDR2 sequences are PRHDT and FYEKMQ (reference sequence). V was shortened by 0 bases and J by 1 base, with 4 bases between the two germline ends. CDR3 length: 13 residues. Written as DNA, the CDR3 is TGTGCCAGCAGCTTAGGACTATCCTACGAGCAGTACTTC. Protein product: CASSLGLSYEQYF. The full variable domain, in which reference TRBV13 and TRBJ2-7 provide the parts outside the CDR3, is AAGVIQSPRHLIKEKRETATLKCYPIPRHDTVYWYQQGPGQDPQFLISFYEKMQSDKGSIPDRFSAQQFSDYHSELNMSSLELGDSALYFCASSLGLSYEQYFGPGTRLTVT.

This clone was seen a few times. The CDR3 DNA follows: TGTGCCAGCAGTTTAATATCCCCCGGTGAAGCTTTCTTT. It yields the protein CASSLISPGEAFF. This rearrangement joins TRBV12-3 or TRBV12-4 to TRBJ1-1; D gene unclear. V dropped 2 bases and J dropped 7 bases, with 11 bases sitting between them. The CDR3 length is 13 residues.

The genes are TRBV2 and TRBJ1-2; tentative D call: TRBD1 (6 bases). The germline V and J ends were trimmed by 1 base and 3 bases, with 15 bases remaining between them. Looked up from germline, CDR1 is SNHLY and CDR2 is FYNNEI. There are 16 residues in the CDR3. The CDR3 DNA follows: TGTGCCAGCAGTGAAGATTTCAGGGGAAGATACTATGGCTACACCTTC. Its protein product is CASSEDFRGRYYGYTF. Filled out from reference TRBV2 and TRBJ1-2, the complete variable domain reads EPEVTQTPSHQVTQMGQEVILRCVPISNHLYFYWYRQILGQKVEFLVSFYNNEISEKSEIFDDQFSVERPDGSNFTLKIRSTKLEDSAMYFCASSEDFRGRYYGYTFGSGTRLTVV.

The gene calls are TRBV7-8 and TRBJ2-1; 10 nucleotides agree with TRBD1. The CDR3 loop spans 19 amino acids. Germline assignment: CDR1 SGHVS and CDR2 FQNEAQ. V shed 3 bases, J shed 6 bases, and the junction held 17 bases outside the gene matches. The CDR3 region is CASSFRDRGRSGGGNEQFF. The DNA of the CDR3 is TGTGCCAGCAGCTTCCGGGACAGGGGTCGGTCGGGAGGGGGCAATGAGCAGTTCTTC.

This rearrangement joins TRBV28 to TRBJ2-7; tentatively, D is TRBD2 (6 bases). Germline values: CDR1 MDHEN, CDR2 SYDVKM. The CDR3 spans 15 residues. V shed 6 bases and J shed 0 bases, with 15 bases lying between them. CDR3 residues: CASSSGTASSYEQYF. CDR3 bases: TGTGCCAGCAGCTCGGGGACTGCCAGCTCCTACGAGCAGTACTTC. Using reference TRBV28 and TRBJ2-7 for the parts outside the CDR3, the full variable domain is DVKVTQSSRYLVKRTGEKVFLECVQDMDHENMFWYRQDPGLGLRLIYFSYDVKMKEKGDIPEGYSVSREKKERFSLILESASTNQTSMYLCASSSGTASSYEQYFGPGTRLTVT.

The rearrangement links TRBV19 to TRBJ1-4; D might be TRBD1 (5 bases). Per germline, CDR1 LNHDA and CDR2 SQIVND (reference sequence). V was trimmed by 2 bases and J by 3 bases, leaving 10 bases between them. The CDR3 extends over 15 amino acids. Here the CDR3 DNA reads TGTGCCAGTAGTATAAACAGGTTGGCTAATGAAAAACTGTTTTTT. It translates to CASSINRLANEKLFF. Based on the CDR3 plus reference TRBV19 and TRBJ1-4, the full variable domain is DGGITQSPKYLFRKEGQNVTLSCEQNLNHDAMYWYRQDPGQGLRLIYYSQIVNDFQKGDIAEGYSVSREKKESFPLTVTSAQKNPTAFYLCASSINRLANEKLFFGSGTQLSVL.

This clone came up once. The chain joins TRBV7-9 to TRBJ2-1; possibly TRBD1 for D (6 bases). V was shortened by 1 base and J by 10 bases, with 11 bases between the two germline ends. The CDR3 extends over 13 amino acids. Germline-derived CDR1 and CDR2 are SEHNR and FQNEAQ (reference sequence). The CDR3 DNA reads TGTGCCAGCAGCTTAGGGCCAGGGGACGAGCAGTTCTTC. It encodes CASSLGPGDEQFF.

V gene TRBV7-3 combines with J gene TRBJ2-2, with TRBD2 matching 12 bases. With V trimmed by 1 base and J by 6 bases, 9 bases remained unmatched. The CDR3 is 18 amino acids. Per germline, CDR1 SGHTA and CDR2 FQGTGA. The CDR3 DNA sequence: TGTGCCAGCAGCTTAAAGACTAGCGGGAGAGTCGGTCCCGGGGAGCTGTTTTTT. This encodes CASSLKTSGRVGPGELFF.

This chain joins TRBV10-1 and TRBJ2-7; D gene ambiguous. Germline V gene data show CDR1 as WNHNN and CDR2 as SYGVQD (reference sequence). The V end was cut by 7 bases, the J end by 0 bases, with 10 bases between. The CDR3 spans 13 residues. CDR3 sequence (DNA): TGCGCCAGCACTCACGCCAGCTCCTACGAGCAGTACTTC. Residues: CASTHASSYEQYF.